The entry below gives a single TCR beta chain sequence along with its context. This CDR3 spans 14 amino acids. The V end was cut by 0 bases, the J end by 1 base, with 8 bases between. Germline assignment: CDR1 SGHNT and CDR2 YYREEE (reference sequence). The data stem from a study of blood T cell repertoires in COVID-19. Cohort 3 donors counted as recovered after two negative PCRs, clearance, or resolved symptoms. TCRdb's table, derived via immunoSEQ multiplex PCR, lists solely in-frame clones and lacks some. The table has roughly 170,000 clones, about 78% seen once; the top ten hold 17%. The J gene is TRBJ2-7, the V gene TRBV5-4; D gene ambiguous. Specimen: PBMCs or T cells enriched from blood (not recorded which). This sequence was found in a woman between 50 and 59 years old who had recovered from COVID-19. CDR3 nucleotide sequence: TGTGCCAGCAGCTTGGAGTCCCAGTCCTACGAGCAGTACTTC. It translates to CASSLESQSYEQYF.